This T cell receptor beta chain emerged from a study of OX40 agonist ivuxolimab in advanced cancers. The overall study: Checkpoint inhibitors had been given previously to approximately 40% of patients.

Sequencing was performed with immunoSEQ multiplex PCR; in TCRdb, only in-frame clones are kept and a portion is missing. The data show approximately 50,000 clones, with just under 95% seen just once and approximately 10% held by the top ten. CDR1 and CDR2 from the germline V gene are SEHNR and FQNEAQ (reference sequence). J was trimmed by 0 bases and V by 5 bases; bases with no gene match: 9. The CDR3 is made up of 16 amino acids. A remark on this clone: Its target is unknown.

Points from the study as a whole: Certain nonresponders additionally had low normalized T-cell clonal expansion.

The rearrangement uses TRBV7-9 and TRBJ1-2; 7 nucleotides match TRBD1. This TCR derives from an adult with an advanced solid tumor such as melanoma, head and neck, liver or kidney cancer. The material sequenced was CD4+ or CD8+ T cells sorted from blood, taken in a trial of the OX40 agonist ivuxolimab. The DNA for the CDR3 is TGTGCCAGCAGCCTCACAGGGACAGAAGCTAACTATGGCTACACCTTC. Residues: CASSLTGTEANYGYTF.